By frequency in the sample, the clone carrying this TCR beta chain is medium-sized (0.01 to 0.1%). No patient received treatment before thyroid surgery. This record belongs to a study of metastatic and nonmetastatic thyroid tumors. Germline V gene lookup returns CDR1 PRHDT and CDR2 FYEKMQ (reference sequence). Trimming removed 4 bases from V and 2 bases from J, with 12 bases in between. This CDR3 contains 15 residues. MiXCR reprocessed the PCR reads for TCRdb. Found here are 10,000 or so clones, about 40% of them singletons; the top ten hold roughly a fifth. This sequence was found in a female donor with papillary thyroid cancer or a benign thyroid nodule (not recorded which). Some clones in this sample may be carry-over from other donors' samples. The rearrangement uses TRBV13 and TRBJ2-1, with D unresolved. The sequenced sample was tumor tissue. The CDR3 region is CASSSDPLPYNEQFF. CDR3 nucleotides: TGTGCCAGCAGCTCAGACCCGCTTCCCTACAATGAGCAGTTCTTC.